This is a list of T cell receptor beta chains from one sample in a study of T-cell reconstitution after alpha-beta-depleted transplantation in children. TCRdb recomputed calls from the PCR reads with MiXCR, one row per CDR3 protein. This table has about a million distinct CDR3 sequences, about 29% appearing once. Sequenced here: PBMCs, mostly from graft donor cells, sampled 360 days after TCRalphabeta/CD19-depleted stem cell transplant. These receptor sequences come from a boy in the first two years of life who had a stem cell transplant for SCID, so the T cells may come from the graft donor. Both conserved end residues are part of each CDR3. Fields, in order: CDR3 DNA, CDR3 protein, J gene, V gene, D gene, clone size. D genes are given only for firm matches. The size of a clone is reported for some rows only, either as once, few or many, or as a class for expanded clones.

TGTGCCAGCAAAGGGTCCGGGGGTACAGATACGCAGTATTTT,CASKGSGGTDTQYF,TRBJ2-3,TRBV2,-,-
TGTGCCAGCCTCGGCGGGGGCACAAACAATGAGCAGTTCTTC,CASLGGGTNNEQFF,TRBJ2-1,TRBV27,-,few
TGTGCCAGCAGCGGACGGACAGGGCGAGATACGCAGTATTTT,CASSGRTGRDTQYF,TRBJ2-3,TRBV7-9,TRBD1,-
TGCAGTGCTTGGACAGGGGGCTACGAGCAGTACTTC,CSAWTGGYEQYF,TRBJ2-7,TRBV20-1,TRBD1,-
TGTGCCAGCACCGACAGGGCTCGTAACACTGAAGCTTTCTTT,CASTDRARNTEAFF,TRBJ1-1,TRBV6-1,TRBD1,-
TGTGCCAGCAGTGAACCCCCCGGGGGGAGCACAGATACGCAGTATTTT,CASSEPPGGSTDTQYF,TRBJ2-3,TRBV2,TRBD2,-
TGTGCCAGCAGCTTCGGCAAATACACAGATACGCAGTATTTT,CASSFGKYTDTQYF,TRBJ2-3,TRBV7-2,-,-
TGCAGTGCTAGAGATCGAGGACCAGGCACCGGGGAGCTGTTTTTT,CSARDRGPGTGELFF,TRBJ2-2,TRBV20-1,-,-
TGTGCCAGCAGTTTCCGACTAGCGGGGAATAAAGAGACCCAGTACTTC,CASSFRLAGNKETQYF,TRBJ2-5,TRBV27,TRBD2,many
TGTGCCGTTGATAGGACTGGGGGGACCCCTACGCAGTATTTT,CAVDRTGGTPTQYF,TRBJ2-3,TRBV10-3,-,few
TGCAGTGCTAGACAGGGGGCCTCCTTCACTGAAGCTTTCTTT,CSARQGASFTEAFF,TRBJ1-1,TRBV20-1,TRBD1,few
TGCAGTGCTCGTAGGATGAGCGGGGCGATTCCCTACGAGCAGTACTTC,CSARRMSGAIPYEQYF,TRBJ2-7,TRBV20-1,TRBD2,few
TGTGCCAGTAGCCTCTTTCGGGCGGGGGGCACTGAAGCTTTCTTT,CASSLFRAGGTEAFF,TRBJ1-1,TRBV19,-,few
TGTGCCAGCAGCCAAGAGACAGGGCCTAACCTAGTGCTTGATTACAATGAGCAGTTCTTC,CASSQETGPNLVLDYNEQFF,TRBJ2-1,TRBV4-2,TRBD1,-
TGTGCCACCAGCCCAACCGGGCCCATGGGCACAGGGGAGCAGTTCTTC,CATSPTGPMGTGEQFF,TRBJ2-1,TRBV15,-,few
TGTGCCAGCAGCAAATTTCAGGGGGCGAATAATTCACCCCTCCACTTT,CASSKFQGANNSPLHF,TRBJ1-6,TRBV21-1,-,few
TGTGCCACCAGCAGAGTCGGGACCTGGACGGGCTATAATTCACCCCTCCACTTT,CATSRVGTWTGYNSPLHF,TRBJ1-6,TRBV15,-,few
TGTGCCAGCAGACCCCTATACACCACGGGATACAATGAGCAGTTCTTC,CASRPLYTTGYNEQFF,TRBJ2-1,TRBV6-2/TRBV6-3,-,-
TGTGCCAGCAGCCCACACCCTGCGGCGAACACCGGGGAGCTGTTTTTT,CASSPHPAANTGELFF,TRBJ2-2,TRBV9,-,-
TGTGCCAGCACCCGGACTAGTTATGGCACAGATACGCAGTATTTT,CASTRTSYGTDTQYF,TRBJ2-3,TRBV21-1,-,many
TGCGCCAGCAGCGTGGGAGATCTCTATGGCTACACCTTC,CASSVGDLYGYTF,TRBJ1-2,TRBV5-1,-,-
TGCGCCAGCAGCTTGGTCCAGGGGGTCACAGATACGCAGTATTTT,CASSLVQGVTDTQYF,TRBJ2-3,TRBV5-1,TRBD1,-
TGCAGCGTTCCTTTTAACTTGAACACCGGGGAGCTGTTTTTT,CSVPFNLNTGELFF,TRBJ2-2,TRBV29-1,-,-
TGTGCCAGCAGCACCAGCGGGGGGCATTACCAAGAGACCCAGTACTTC,CASSTSGGHYQETQYF,TRBJ2-5,TRBV7-2,TRBD2,few
TGTGCCAGCTCACCCGGGGCGACCAATGAGCAGTTCTTC,CASSPGATNEQFF,TRBJ2-1,TRBV18,-,-
TGCGCCAGCAGCCAAGTGGGGACAGAGGTTGGCTACACCTTC,CASSQVGTEVGYTF,TRBJ1-2,TRBV4-3,TRBD1,-
TGCGCCAGCCTCGAGGGCGGGACTAGCGGCACCGGGGAGCTGTTTTTT,CASLEGGTSGTGELFF,TRBJ2-2,TRBV5-1,TRBD2,-
TGTGCCAGCAGTTCCGGGACAGGGGACTATGGCTACACCTTC,CASSSGTGDYGYTF,TRBJ1-2,TRBV12-3/TRBV12-4,TRBD1,few
TGCGCCAGCAGCTTTGCAGGGAGGGGCACAGATACGCAGTATTTT,CASSFAGRGTDTQYF,TRBJ2-3,TRBV5-1,TRBD2,few
TGTGCCACCAGTGACCCCCGGGCCCCTCCCTACAATGAGCAGTTCTTC,CATSDPRAPPYNEQFF,TRBJ2-1,TRBV24-1,-,-
TGTGCCAGCAGCCAACGAAGCGGCACGCGGACCCAGTACTTC,CASSQRSGTRTQYF,TRBJ2-5,TRBV4-2,-,-
TGCAGTGCTAGAGGGCAGGTCCTGAACACCGGGGAGCTGTTTTTT,CSARGQVLNTGELFF,TRBJ2-2,TRBV20-1,-,-
TGTGCCAGCAGCGGAAGGGATGGCTACACCTTC,CASSGRDGYTF,TRBJ1-2,TRBV21-1,-,few
TGTGCCAGCAGTTTTTGGGGGGATCAGCCCCAGCATTTT,CASSFWGDQPQHF,TRBJ1-5,TRBV28,-,-
TGTGCCAGCAGTTACTCTTCCCGGGTTGTGAAAGAGACCCAGTACTTC,CASSYSSRVVKETQYF,TRBJ2-5,TRBV6-5,-,-
TGTGCCAGCAGACTTAGGGGCGGTCGTGTCGGGGGTGGTTCACCCCTCCACTTT,CASRLRGGRVGGGSPLHF,TRBJ1-6,TRBV12-3/TRBV12-4,-,few
TGCGCCAGCAGCTCCCAGGGTCCTACTGCGGGGGGGCCCTCAGATACGCAGTATTTT,CASSSQGPTAGGPSDTQYF,TRBJ2-3,TRBV5-1,TRBD2,-
TGTGCCAGCAGCTTTGGGACAGGGGCGCCTCGGGAGACCCAGTACTTC,CASSFGTGAPRETQYF,TRBJ2-5,TRBV7-2,TRBD1,few
TGCAGTGCTACCAGACAGGGGCCCTACGAGCAGTACTTC,CSATRQGPYEQYF,TRBJ2-7,TRBV20-1,TRBD1,many
TGTGCCTGCGGACAGCAACTCAATGAGCAGTTCTTC,CACGQQLNEQFF,TRBJ2-1,TRBV6-1,-,few
TGTGCCAGCAGCTCTCGAAGGGGTTGGGACAATCAGCCCCAGCATTTT,CASSSRRGWDNQPQHF,TRBJ1-5,TRBV7-8,-,-
TGTGCCAGCAGCTTAGTCGGGGGGGCCGGGTACAATGAGCAGTTCTTC,CASSLVGGAGYNEQFF,TRBJ2-1,TRBV7-8,TRBD2,few
TGCAGTGCTAGAATGGGTGGGCTCGAGGCCGGGGAGCTGTTTTTT,CSARMGGLEAGELFF,TRBJ2-2,TRBV20-1,-,-
TGTGCCAGCAGCCCGTGGACAGGGGGCAGGAATTCACCCCTCCACTTT,CASSPWTGGRNSPLHF,TRBJ1-6,TRBV7-2,TRBD1,few
TGTGCCAGTAGTATCTCTGACGGATCTTCAACTAGCACAGATACGCAGTATTTT,CASSISDGSSTSTDTQYF,TRBJ2-3,TRBV19,-,-
TGCGCCAGCAGCTTGGAGGGGGGGCTATCCGGCTACACCTTC,CASSLEGGLSGYTF,TRBJ1-2,TRBV5-1,-,-
TGTGCCAGCAGCGTAGATCAGCGGGACTACAATGAGCAGTTCTTC,CASSVDQRDYNEQFF,TRBJ2-1,TRBV9,TRBD2,-
TGTGCCAGCAGTTTAGGGACAGGGACGCGGACTGGCTACACCTTC,CASSLGTGTRTGYTF,TRBJ1-2,TRBV12-3/TRBV12-4,TRBD1,few
TGTGCCAGCAGTGAAAACTCCGACACTGAAGCTTTCTTT,CASSENSDTEAFF,TRBJ1-1,TRBV6-1,-,few
TGCGCCAGCGCGTTGACAGGCTCTGGAAACACCATATATTTT,CASALTGSGNTIYF,TRBJ1-3,TRBV5-1,-,-
TGTGCCAGCACCTTGGGCCTCCCTAGCACAGATACGCAGTATTTT,CASTLGLPSTDTQYF,TRBJ2-3,TRBV12-3/TRBV12-4,-,-
TGTGCCAGCAAGAAATCCATGGCGAACACCGGGGAGCTGTTTTTT,CASKKSMANTGELFF,TRBJ2-2,TRBV6-1,-,-